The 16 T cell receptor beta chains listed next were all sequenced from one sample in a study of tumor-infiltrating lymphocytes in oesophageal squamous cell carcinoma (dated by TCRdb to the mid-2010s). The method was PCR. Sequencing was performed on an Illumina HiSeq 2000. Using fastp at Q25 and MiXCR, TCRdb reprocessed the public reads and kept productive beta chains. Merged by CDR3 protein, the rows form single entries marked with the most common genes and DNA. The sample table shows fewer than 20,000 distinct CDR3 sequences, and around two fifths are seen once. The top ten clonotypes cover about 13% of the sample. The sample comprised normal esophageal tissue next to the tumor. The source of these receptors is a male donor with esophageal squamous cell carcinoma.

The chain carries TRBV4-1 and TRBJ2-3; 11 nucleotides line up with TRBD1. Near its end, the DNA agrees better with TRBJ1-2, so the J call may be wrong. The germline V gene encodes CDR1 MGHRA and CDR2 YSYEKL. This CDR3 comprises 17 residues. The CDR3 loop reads CASSQVGTGGSSYGYTF. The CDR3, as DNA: TGCGCCAGCAGCCAAGTTGGGACAGGGGGTTCAAGCTATGGCTACACCTTC.

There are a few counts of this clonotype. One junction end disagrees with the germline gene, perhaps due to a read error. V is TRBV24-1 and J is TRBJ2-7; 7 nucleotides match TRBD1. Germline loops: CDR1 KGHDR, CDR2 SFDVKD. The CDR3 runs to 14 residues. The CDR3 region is CATSADRVNSPLHF. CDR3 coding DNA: TGTGCCACCAGTGCTGACAGGGTTAATTCACCCCTCCACTTC.

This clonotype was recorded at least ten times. CDR3 region: CASSFQGPGEQYF. The CDR3 nucleotides are TGTGCCAGCAGTTTTCAAGGTCCGGGCGAGCAGTACTTC. The chain recombines TRBV12-3 or TRBV12-4 with TRBJ2-7; no definite D call. There are 13 residues in the CDR3. V was pared by 3 bases and J by 6 bases, with 12 bases between.

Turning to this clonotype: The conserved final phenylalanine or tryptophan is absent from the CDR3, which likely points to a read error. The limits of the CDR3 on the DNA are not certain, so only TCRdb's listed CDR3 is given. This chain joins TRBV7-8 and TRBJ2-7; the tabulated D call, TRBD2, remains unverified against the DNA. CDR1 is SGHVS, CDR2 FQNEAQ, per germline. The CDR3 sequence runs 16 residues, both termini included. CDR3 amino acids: CASSQGSGQETQYFGS.

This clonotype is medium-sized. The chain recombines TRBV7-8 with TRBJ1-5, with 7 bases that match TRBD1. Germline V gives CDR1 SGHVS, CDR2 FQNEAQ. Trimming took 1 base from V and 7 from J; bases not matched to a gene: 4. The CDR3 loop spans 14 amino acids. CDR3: CASSLGQGEQPQHF. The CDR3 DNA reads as TGTGCCAGCAGCTTAGGACAGGGTGAGCAGCCCCAGCATTTT.

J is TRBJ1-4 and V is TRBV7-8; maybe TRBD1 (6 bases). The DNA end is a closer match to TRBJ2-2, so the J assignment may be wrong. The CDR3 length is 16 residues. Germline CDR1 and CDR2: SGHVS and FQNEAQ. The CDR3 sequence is CASSLSGWGRDGELFF. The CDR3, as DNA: TGTGCCAGCAGCTTATCCGGATGGGGGCGCGACGGGGAGCTGTTTTTT.

This chain's CDR3 is CASGPSYTEAFF. As DNA, the CDR3 is TGTGCTAGTGGTCCCTCGTACACTGAAGCTTTCTTT. The chain employs TRBV12-5 and TRBJ1-1; no clear D. Germline CDR1 reads LGHNT; CDR2 reads FRNRAP. CDR3 size: 12 residues. Trimming shortened V by 5 bases and J by 3 bases, and 7 bases separated the two germline ends.

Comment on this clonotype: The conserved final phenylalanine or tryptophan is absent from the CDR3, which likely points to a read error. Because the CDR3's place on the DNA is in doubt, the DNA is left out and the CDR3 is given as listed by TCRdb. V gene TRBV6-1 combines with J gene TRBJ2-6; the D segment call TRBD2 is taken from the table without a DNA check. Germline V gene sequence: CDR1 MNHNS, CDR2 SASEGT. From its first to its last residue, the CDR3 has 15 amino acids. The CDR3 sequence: CASYRQSNSPLHFGN.

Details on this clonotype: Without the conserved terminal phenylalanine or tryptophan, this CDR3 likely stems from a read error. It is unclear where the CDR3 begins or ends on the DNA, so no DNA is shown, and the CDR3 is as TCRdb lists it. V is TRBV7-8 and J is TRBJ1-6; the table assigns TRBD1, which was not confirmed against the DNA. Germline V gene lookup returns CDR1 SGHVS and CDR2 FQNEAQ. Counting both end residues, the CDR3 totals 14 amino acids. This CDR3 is CASSRERYEQFFGA.

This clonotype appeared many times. DNA for the CDR3: TGTGCCAGCAGTAGCTTGGTCCGGGAGCTGAGGGTCTCTGGGGCCAACGTCCTGACTTTC. It translates to CASSSLVRELRVSGANVLTF. The chain couples TRBV28 to TRBJ2-6; possible D gene TRBD2, 6 bases. V shed 5 bases and J shed 0 bases, with 23 bases lying between them. Germline V gives CDR1 MDHEN, CDR2 SYDVKM. The CDR3 has 20 residues.

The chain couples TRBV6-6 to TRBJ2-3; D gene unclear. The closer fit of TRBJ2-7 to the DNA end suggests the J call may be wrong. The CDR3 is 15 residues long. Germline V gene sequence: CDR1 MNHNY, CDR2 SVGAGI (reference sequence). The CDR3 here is CASSYSARITDTQYF. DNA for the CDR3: TGTGCCAGCAGTTACTCAGCCCGGATCACAGATACGCAGTACTTC.

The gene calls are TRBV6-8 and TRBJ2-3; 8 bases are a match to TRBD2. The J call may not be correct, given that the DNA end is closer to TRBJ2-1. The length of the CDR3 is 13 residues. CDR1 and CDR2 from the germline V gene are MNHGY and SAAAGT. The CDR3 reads CASSVGLANEQFF. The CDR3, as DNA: TGTGCCAGCAGTGTTGGACTAGCCAATGAGCAGTTCTTC.

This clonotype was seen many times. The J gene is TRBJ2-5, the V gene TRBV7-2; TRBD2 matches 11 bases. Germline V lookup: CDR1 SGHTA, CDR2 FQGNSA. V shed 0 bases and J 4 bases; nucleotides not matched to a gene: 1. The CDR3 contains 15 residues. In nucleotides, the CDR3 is TGTGCCAGCAGCTTAGCAACTAGCGGGGGAGAGACCCAGTACTTC. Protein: CASSLATSGGETQYF.

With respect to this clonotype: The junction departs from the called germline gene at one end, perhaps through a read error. In nucleotides, the CDR3 is TGTGCCAGCAGTCCCCTCGAGCGGTGGCCCCGTTTT. The encoded protein is CASSPLERWPRF. This chain joins TRBV28 and TRBJ1-1, with no clear D. The CDR3 is made up of 12 amino acids. Looked up from germline, CDR1 is MDHEN and CDR2 is SYDVKM. The full variable domain, with the rest looked up from reference TRBV28 and TRBJ1-1, is DVKVTQSSRYLVKRTGEKVFLECVQDMDHENMFWYRQDPGLGLRLIYFSYDVKMKEKGDIPEGYSVSREKKERFSLILESASTNQTSMYLCASSPLERWPRFGQGTRLTVV.

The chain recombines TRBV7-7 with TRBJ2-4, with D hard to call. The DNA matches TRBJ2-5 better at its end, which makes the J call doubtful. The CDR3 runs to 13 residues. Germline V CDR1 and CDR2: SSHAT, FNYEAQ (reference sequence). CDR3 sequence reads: CASSEGPEETQYF. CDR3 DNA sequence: TGTGCCAGCAGCGAAGGGCCTGAAGAGACCCAGTACTTC.

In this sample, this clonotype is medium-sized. CDR3 sequence (DNA): TGTGCCAGCAGCGAAGGACAGTCGAATACGCAGTATTTT. It specifies CASSEGQSNTQYF. The chain recombines TRBV7-9 with TRBJ2-3, with D tentatively TRBD1 (6 bases). Trimming took off 5 bases at V and 7 bases at J, with 13 bases between the two ends. CDR1 and CDR2 from the germline V gene are SEHNR and FQNEAQ (reference sequence). There are 13 residues in the CDR3. The whole variable domain, filled in from reference TRBV7-9 and TRBJ2-3, reads DTGVSQNPRHKITKRGQNVTFRCDPISEHNRLYWYRQTLGQGPEFLTYFQNEAQLEKSRLLSDRFSAERPKGSFSTLEIQRTEQGDSAMYLCASSEGQSNTQYFGPGTRLTVL.